This TCR beta chain is drawn from a study of patients and donors after allogeneic stem cell transplantation (dated by TCRdb to the early 2020s). Remarks on this clonotype: Its specific antigen is unknown. It may be a read error: a sequence one base away is much more abundant.

The CDR3 runs 13 amino acids, cysteine and phenylalanine included. Left in the record is the CDR3 DNA by itself, 39 bases read in frame from the first base. From a lookup of the germline V gene (reference sequence), CDR1 and CDR2 are DFQATT and SNEGSKA. Library preparation employed RT-PCR. The sequencing machine was a NextSeq 550. The public reads were run again by TCRdb, first through fastp at Q25 and then through MiXCR, and only productive beta chains were kept. Duplicate CDR3 protein sequences are folded into a single record with the most common DNA and genes. The sample contains approximately 20,000 distinct CDR3 sequences, 4.5% to 6% of them found a single time. The biggest ten clones account for 35% to 45% of the sample.

Sequenced: blood, either unsorted or a sorted T cell fraction (not recorded which). Recombination linked TRBV20-1 to TRBJ1-3; the D gene is unclear. This TCR was sampled from a human donor who was either an allogeneic HSCT recipient or a stem cell or donor lymphocyte infusion donor (not recorded which). It is not recorded whose cells these are; they may come from a transplant donor. CDR3 loop: CSAIDPSGNSIYF. The DNA sequence is TGCAGTGCTATCGATCCCTCTGGAAACTCCATATATTTT.